This T cell receptor (beta chain) is from a study of blood T cell repertoires in COVID-19. Residents of approximately 25 US areas, aged about 18 to 95 years, made up the participants. Per the study methods: Estimation of nucleated cell counts was performed using reference gene primer amplification. Data came from immunoSEQ multiplex PCR; TCRdb stores just in-frame clones and leaves some out. That table supplies the V and J calls and clone size; D and trimming were determined from the DNA. The top ten clones hold approximately 4.2% of a sample with approximately 250,000 clones, about 89% of them seen once. Germline values: CDR1 KGHDR, CDR2 SFDVKD. There are 14 residues in the CDR3. Trimming removed 4 bases from V and 6 bases from J; junction bases left unmatched: 5.

Sequencing input: PBMCs or T cells enriched from blood (not recorded which). This sequence was found in a woman between 25 and 40 years old who had recovered from COVID-19. This rearrangement joins TRBV24-1 to TRBJ2-1, with TRBD2 matching over 7 bases. The CDR3 bases are TGTGCCACCAGTGACTATGGGACTACCAATGAGCAGTTCTTC. The encoded protein is CATSDYGTTNEQFF.